This T cell receptor beta chain came from a study of blood T cell repertoires in COVID-19. About the research overall: T cells, B-cell-depleted T cells, or PBMCs provided the cDNA or gDNA that served as material.

This clone was seen more than once but under ten times. Original processing methods: Amplification of reference gene primers provided the estimated nucleated cell counts. Assay: immunoSEQ multiplex PCR; the TCRdb copy retains only in-frame clones and omits some. V and J calls and clone size follow that table, whereas D and trimming were derived from the DNA. There are 250,000 to 400,000 clones in the sample; 75% to 90% occur only once, and approximately 1.9% lies in the top ten. V was shortened by 6 bases and J by 2 bases, with 13 bases between the two germline ends. Germline V gene lookup returns CDR1 LNHDA and CDR2 SQIVND (reference sequence). The CDR3 spans 15 residues. Enrolled through a virtual design, the participants were between about 18 and 100 years of age and came from 24 US areas.

The sequencing sample was made of PBMCs or T cells enriched from blood (not recorded which). The V gene is TRBV19, the J gene TRBJ1-4; D is perhaps TRBD1 (5 bases). The receptor was isolated from a woman in her twenties or thirties who had been exposed to COVID-19. Here the CDR3 reads CASRGRRDTNEKLFF. DNA for the CDR3: TGTGCCAGTAGAGGTAGGAGGGACACTAATGAAAAACTGTTTTTT.